This T cell receptor beta chain was retrieved from a study of OX40 agonist ivuxolimab in advanced cancers. At the level of the study: Patients were under 90% male with ages roughly 20 to 80, mean 60.

The CDR3 is 16 residues long. The germline CDR1 and CDR2 sequences are MDHEN and SYDVKM. V was shortened by 5 bases and J by 4 bases, with 18 bases between the two germline ends. Measured with immunoSEQ multiplex PCR; TCRdb has only the in-frame clones, and not every one. The data show around 67,000 clones, more than 70% seen once. This chain uses TRBV28 with TRBJ1-5, with D possibly being TRBD1 (5 bases). Sequenced here: CD4+ or CD8+ T cells sorted from blood, sampled in a trial of the OX40 agonist ivuxolimab. This receptor was identified in an adult with an advanced solid tumor such as melanoma, head and neck, liver or kidney cancer. CDR3 amino acids: CASSHRWGKDNQPQHF. As DNA, the CDR3 is TGTGCCAGCAGTCACCGTTGGGGCAAAGATAATCAGCCCCAGCATTTT.